One sample yielded the 3 T cell receptor beta chains listed below, sequenced in a study of blood T cell repertoires in COVID-19. Libraries were prepared by immunoSEQ multiplex PCR; TCRdb keeps only in-frame clonotypes and omits some of them. The sample includes under 300,000 clones, roughly 88% of them seen just once. Material for sequencing was peripheral blood. These receptors were taken from a woman between 70 and 85 years old with acute or convalescent COVID-19.

The chain uses TRBV5-1 and TRBJ2-2; 8 bases are a match to TRBD1. Germline values: CDR1 SGHRS, CDR2 YFSETQ. V trimming: 4 bases; J trimming: 0 bases; junction bases outside the gene matches: 11. The CDR3 contains 18 residues. CDR3 sequence reads: CASSPRLTGGSNTGELFF. The CDR3 bases are TGCGCCAGCAGCCCCCGCCTTACAGGGGGATCGAACACCGGGGAGCTGTTTTTT. The complete variable domain, with remaining parts taken from reference TRBV5-1 and TRBJ2-2, reads KAGVTQTPRYLIKTRGQQVTLSCSPISGHRSVSWYQQTPGQGLQFLFEYFSETQRNKGNFPGRFSGRQFSNSRSEMNVSTLELGDSALYLCASSPRLTGGSNTGELFFGEGSRLTVL.

V usage is TRBV28 and J usage is TRBJ1-3; 9 bases are shared with TRBD1. V was clipped by 4 bases and J by 3 bases; unmatched bases: 7. This CDR3 spans 16 amino acids. The germline V gene encodes CDR1 MDHEN and CDR2 SYDVKM. CDR3 coding DNA: TGTGCCAGCAGTTGGGGTGACAGGGGGGTTGGAAACACCATATATTTT. Its translation: CASSWGDRGVGNTIYF.

The chain carries TRBV9 and TRBJ2-7; 9 nucleotides align to TRBD1. This CDR3 is built from 14 residues. CDR1 and CDR2 (germline): SGDLS, YYNGEE. With 4 bases clipped from V and 6 bases from J, the junction kept 8 bases outside the gene matches. The CDR3 DNA follows: TGTGCCAGCAGCATGGGACAGGGAAATTCCGAGCAGTACTTC. This sequence encodes CASSMGQGNSEQYF.